This T cell receptor (beta chain) was recorded in a study of T cells after yellow fever vaccination. TCRdb itself ran the 5' RACE reads through MiXCR, one entry per CDR3 protein. The table records 500,000 to 650,000 distinct CDR3 sequences, around 12% of them present only once. The junction had 12 bases not matched to a gene; V was cut back by 9 bases and J by 7 bases. Per the germline V gene, CDR1 is SGHRS and CDR2 is YFSETQ. This CDR3 has 14 amino acids. The sample here was PBMCs, taken on the day of the yellow fever booster vaccination. V usage is TRBV5-1 and J usage is TRBJ2-1; TRBD2 matches 8 bases. This TCR was sampled from a man younger than 45 who received the YFV17D yellow fever vaccine. This CDR3 is CATSGGERGNEQFF. The CDR3 region has the DNA TGCGCCACCTCCGGGGGGGAGCGGGGGAATGAGCAGTTCTTC.